What follows are 26 T cell receptor beta chains derived from one specimen sequenced in a study of early T cells in non-severe SARS-CoV-2 infection listed by TCRdb under 2021. The library was produced with 5' RACE. The instrument given in TCRdb is NextSeq 500. TCRdb redid the processing of the public reads, applying fastp at Q25 and MiXCR, and retained in-frame beta chains. Rows matching on CDR3 protein sequence are summarized as one entry with the most common DNA and genes. Here the sample has some 57,000 distinct CDR3 sequences; under 14% occur a single time. Together, the top ten hold 1.7% of the sample. The sequencing input was whole blood. Source of these receptors: an adult who was a healthcare worker with PCR-confirmed SARS-CoV-2 infection or an uninfected control (not recorded which).

The chain couples TRBV20-1 to TRBJ1-1, with unresolved D. The CDR3 is 14 residues long. Germline assignment: CDR1 DFQATT and CDR2 SNEGSKA (reference sequence). Trimming took off 0 bases at V and 1 base at J, with 9 bases between the two ends. In DNA, the CDR3 is TGCAGTGCTAGAGATTGGGGTCAGAACACTGAAGCTTTCTTT. This encodes CSARDWGQNTEAFF.

In its sample, this clonotype was seen many times. This chain links TRBV19 with TRBJ2-1; 8 bases fit TRBD2. With V trimmed by 6 bases and J by 6 bases, 10 bases remained unmatched. CDR3 length equals 15 residues. Looked up from germline, CDR1 is LNHDA and CDR2 is SQIVND (reference sequence). CDR3 coding DNA: TGTGCCAGTAGCCCCTGGCGGGGGGAGGTCAATGAGCAGTTCTTC. The encoded protein is CASSPWRGEVNEQFF.

The genes are TRBV5-1 and TRBJ2-1; 11 positions match TRBD1. The CDR3 consists of 16 residues. Germline CDR1 SGHRS, CDR2 YFSETQ. V trimming: 1 base; J trimming: 6 bases; junction bases outside the gene matches: 6. The CDR3 DNA reads TGCGCCAGCAGCTTGAACGGACAGGGGGCGGGCAATGAGCAGTTCTTC. It yields the protein CASSLNGQGAGNEQFF.

In this sample, this clonotype turned up a few times. This chain uses TRBV29-1 with TRBJ1-1; D not resolved. Trimming removed 7 bases at V and 4 bases at J, with 16 bases between. The CDR3 totals 13 residues. Germline CDR1 SQVTM, CDR2 ANQGSEA. This CDR3 reads CSAFLDSGTEAFF. The CDR3 DNA is TGCAGCGCCTTCTTAGATTCGGGCACTGAAGCTTTCTTT. The whole variable domain, remainder taken from reference TRBV29-1 and TRBJ1-1, is SAVISQKPSRDICQRGTSLTIQCQVDSQVTMMFWYRQQPGQSLTLIATANQGSEATYESGFVIDKFPISRPNLTFSTLTVSNMSPEDSSIYLCSAFLDSGTEAFFGQGTRLTVV.

This clonotype was picked up a small number of times. The chain links TRBV10-2 to TRBJ1-2; D unclear. V lost 6 bases and J lost 7, with 18 bases in between. The CDR3 has 14 residues. CDR1 is WSHSY and CDR2 is SAAADI in the germline V gene. The CDR3 DNA reads as TGCGCCAGCAGGCCTACAGCGGGTACACTTGGCTACACCTTC. Translated: CASRPTAGTLGYTF.

The chain carries TRBV4-2 and TRBJ1-1; no definite D call. The germline V gene encodes CDR1 LGHNA and CDR2 YNFKEQ. Deletions cut 4 bases from V and 5 bases from J, with 17 bases between. The CDR3 spans 15 residues. CDR3 DNA: TGTGCCAGCAGCCGAGACATGATGGCGGGTACTGAAGCTTTCTTT. Protein: CASSRDMMAGTEAFF.

The rearrangement joins TRBV12-3 or TRBV12-4 to TRBJ1-1, with D perhaps TRBD1 (5 bases). The CDR3 runs to 12 residues. The V and J ends lost 5 bases and 11 bases respectively, with 15 bases between them. In DNA form, the CDR3 reads TGTGCCAGCAGTCCGACACAGGTTTTGGCTTTCTTT. Translated, it gives CASSPTQVLAFF.

On this clonotype itself: This may be a read error, as it is one base from a much larger clone. The chain recombines TRBV6-5 with TRBJ2-2; D perhaps matches TRBD1 (5 bases). CDR3 length: 14 residues. CDR1 is MNHEY and CDR2 is SVGAGI in the germline V gene. The CDR3 here is CASGYSDRTGELFF. CDR3 bases: TGTGCCAGCGGTTACTCAGACAGAACCGGGGAGCTGTTTTTT.

Points on this clonotype: This could be a read error, since a much larger clone is one nucleotide away. The chain employs TRBV10-1 and TRBJ1-1, with no clear D. Germline CDR1 WNHNN, CDR2 SYGVQD (reference sequence). This CDR3 region has 16 residues. CDR3 loop: CTSSERRERGFTEAFF. DNA of the CDR3: TGCACCAGCAGTGAGCGGCGGGAGCGGGGATTCACTGAAGCTTTCTTT.

This clonotype was found a few times. The CDR3 spells CSALRVGTDTQYF. In DNA form, the CDR3 reads TGCAGTGCTCTCAGGGTAGGCACAGATACGCAGTATTTT. The genes are TRBV20-1 and TRBJ2-3; D might be TRBD1 (5 bases). Between the trimmed V and J ends, which lost 5 bases and 1 base, there was a span of 10 bases. The germline V gene has CDR1 DFQATT and CDR2 SNEGSKA (reference sequence). This CDR3 is built from 13 residues.

This clonotype was detected ten times or more. The V gene is TRBV25-1, the J gene TRBJ2-5; D uncertain. V was trimmed by 1 base and J by 5 bases, leaving 2 bases between them. Germline V lookup: CDR1 MGHDK, CDR2 SYGVNS. CDR3 length equals 11 residues. In DNA form, the CDR3 reads TGTGCCAGCAGTGAATCGGAGACCCAGTACTTC. It specifies CASSESETQYF.

By sample fraction, this clonotype is medium-sized (0.01 to 0.1%). V and J are TRBV5-8 and TRBJ2-1; TRBD2 matches at 12 bases. J gave up 5 bases and V 7 bases, and 7 bases lay outside the gene matches. The CDR3 spans 15 residues. The V gene's germline CDR1 is SGHTS and CDR2 YDEGEE. The CDR3 nucleotides read TGTGCCAGCCGCAGTAGACTAGCGGGGGACAATGAGCAGTTCTTC. Amino acids: CASRSRLAGDNEQFF.

This clonotype was counted a few times. J is TRBJ2-7 and V is TRBV29-1; 10 bases map to TRBD1. V gave up 5 bases and J gave up 5 bases; unmatched junction bases: 15. CDR3 length equals 16 residues. CDR1 and CDR2 (germline): SQVTM, ANQGSEA. This CDR3 is CSVSPSTGTGAHEQYF. Here the CDR3 DNA reads TGCAGCGTTTCCCCCTCCACCGGGACAGGGGCCCACGAGCAGTACTTC.

This chain joins TRBV20-1 and TRBJ2-7, with 8 nucleotides matching TRBD1. V lost 6 bases to trimming and J lost 7 bases; unmatched junction nucleotides: 2. This CDR3 region has 10 residues. CDR1 and CDR2 (germline): DFQATT, SNEGSKA (reference sequence). The CDR3 nucleotides read TGCAGTGCCTGGGACAGGGAGCAGTACTTC. It codes for CSAWDREQYF.

In its sample, this clonotype was seen many times. The gene calls are TRBV5-1 and TRBJ2-1; D perhaps matches TRBD2 (6 bases). Germline values: CDR1 SGHRS, CDR2 YFSETQ. The CDR3 extends over 16 amino acids. Trimming took off 1 base at V and 0 bases at J, with 11 bases between the two ends. The CDR3 protein is CASSLSGVSSYNEQFF. DNA of the CDR3: TGCGCCAGCAGCTTGTCGGGGGTGAGCTCCTACAATGAGCAGTTCTTC.

This clonotype was detected many times. V and J are TRBV12-3 or TRBV12-4 and TRBJ2-7; 9 nucleotides line up with TRBD2. The CDR3 runs to 14 residues. The J segment lost 0 bases and the V segment lost 7 bases, leaving 4 bases of the junction unmatched. CDR3 nucleotide sequence: TGTGCCAGCAATATAGCGGGGGCCTCCTACGAGCAGTACTTC. It codes for CASNIAGASYEQYF.

This clonotype was seen a handful of times. The chain combines TRBV29-1 with TRBJ1-2; possibly TRBD1 for D (6 bases). Germline assignment: CDR1 SQVTM and CDR2 ANQGSEA. This CDR3 has 14 residues. The germline V and J ends were trimmed by 2 bases and 5 bases, with 15 bases remaining between them. The CDR3 coding sequence is TGCAGCGTTGAACTACAGGGCGTAGGGTATGGCTACACCTTC. Amino acid sequence: CSVELQGVGYGYTF.

This clonotype was seen at least ten times. This chain uses TRBV29-1 with TRBJ2-1; no definite D call. Trimming took 5 bases from V and 0 from J, leaving 11 bases between them. This CDR3 has 14 residues. In germline, CDR1 is SQVTM, CDR2 ANQGSEA. The CDR3 loop reads CSVCPRSSYNEQFF. As DNA, the CDR3 is TGCAGCGTTTGTCCTCGGAGCTCCTACAATGAGCAGTTCTTC.

This clonotype was observed at least ten times. The chain combines TRBV20-1 with TRBJ1-6, with D uncertain. Germline V gives CDR1 DFQATT, CDR2 SNEGSKA (reference sequence). Trimming pared 1 base from V and 8 bases from J, leaving 12 bases between. CDR3 size: 14 residues. CDR3 nucleotides: TGCAGTGCTAGAGCCGAGGGTTTCCATTCACCCCTCCACTTT. Translated: CSARAEGFHSPLHF.

This clonotype occurred many times. DNA of the CDR3: TGTGCCAGCAGCGTGGGACAGGGAAATCAGCCCCAGCATTTT. It specifies CASSVGQGNQPQHF. The chain joins TRBV7-8 to TRBJ1-5, with 9 bases matching TRBD1. Trimming at V came to 5 bases and at J to 4 bases, leaving 3 bases not matched to a gene. Germline assignment: CDR1 SGHVS and CDR2 FQNEAQ. This CDR3 has 14 residues.

This clonotype was seen only a few times. V gene TRBV5-5 combines with J gene TRBJ1-6; D call uncertain. The V and J ends lost 4 bases and 0 bases respectively, with 11 bases between them. Per the germline V gene, CDR1 is SGHKS and CDR2 is YYEKEE (reference sequence). This CDR3 is 16 amino acids long. The CDR3 DNA follows: TGTGCCAGCAGCCCACAGCCAAGCTCCTATAATTCACCCCTCCACTTT. Translated: CASSPQPSSYNSPLHF.

V and J are TRBV6-1 and TRBJ2-1; D is uncertain. Germline values: CDR1 MNHNS, CDR2 SASEGT. This CDR3 is built from 12 residues. Deletions cut 2 bases from V and 9 bases from J, with 8 bases between. CDR3 bases: TGTGCCAGCAGTGAACCCGATACTGAGCAGTTCTTC. Translation: CASSEPDTEQFF.

The chain carries TRBV7-9 and TRBJ2-7; possible D gene TRBD1, 6 bases. Germline CDR1 and CDR2: SEHNR and FQNEAQ (reference sequence). V lost 5 bases and J lost 7, with 21 bases in between. CDR3 length equals 15 residues. The CDR3 spells CASSPGDINVEEQYF. The CDR3 nucleotides are TGTGCCAGCAGCCCCGGGGACATTAATGTTGAAGAGCAGTACTTC.

V usage is TRBV28 and J usage is TRBJ1-1; D may be TRBD1 (5 bases). The CDR3 spans 15 residues. V was shortened by 7 bases and J by 10 bases, with 25 bases between the two germline ends. Looked up from germline, CDR1 is MDHEN and CDR2 is SYDVKM. The CDR3 is CASTNDGGRRTGAFF. CDR3 nucleotide sequence: TGTGCCAGCACTAATGACGGAGGGAGGAGAACAGGAGCTTTCTTT.

This clonotype was observed a single time. A single base separates this from a much larger clone, so it may be a read error. The CDR3 bases are TGCAGTGCTAGTCCCCTAGCGTTTTCAGATAGGCAGTATTTT. As protein: CSASPLAFSDRQYF. This chain connects TRBV20-1 to TRBJ2-3; the D gene is possibly TRBD2 (6 bases). Germline V gives CDR1 DFQATT, CDR2 SNEGSKA (reference sequence). This CDR3 is built from 14 residues.

The V and J genes are TRBV14 and TRBJ2-4; D ambiguous. The CDR3 extends over 18 amino acids. Between the trimmed V and J ends, which lost 0 bases and 0 bases, there was a span of 15 bases. Germline V gene data show CDR1 as SGHDN and CDR2 as FVKESK. CDR3 loop: CASSQDTDTRRAKNIQYF. The CDR3 DNA is TGTGCCAGCAGCCAAGATACCGACACCCGAAGAGCCAAAAACATTCAGTACTTC.